This is a list of T cell receptor beta chains from one sample in a study of T cells expressing NK-cell markers. With the 5' RACE reads reprocessed, TCRdb shows one record per CDR3 protein and no DNA. The data show 500,000 to 600,000 distinct CDR3 sequences, and the top ten clones hold approximately 3.5%. Sample: blood T cells: a sorted CD56 or NKG2C T cell subset, CD4+ or CD8+ T cells, or bulk PBMC T cells (not recorded which). The source is a man between 18 and 35 years old in good health. Each CDR3 is given with its conserved first and last residue.

>12|TRBV27|TRBJ2-6
CASSLGSNVLTF
>15|TRBV18|TRBJ1-1
CASSPRSQGGTEAFF
>18|TRBV9|TRBJ1-2
CASSALGPAGPSMLGYTF
>13|TRBV28|TRBJ2-4
CASTGGSTNIQYF
>14|TRBV14|TRBJ2-5
CASSLEQRFGTQYF
>15|TRBV6-1|TRBJ2-5
CASSPPSGSGETQYF
>16|TRBV25-1|TRBJ2-3
CASSESVGWGPDTQYF
>13|TRBV27|TRBJ2-1
CASHSGTYNEQFF
>16|TRBV3-1|TRBJ2-7
CASSLDSGSSSYEQYF
>16|TRBV20-1|TRBJ2-1
CSARDSARLNYNEQFF
>15|TRBV14|TRBJ2-2
CASSVSGSRIGELFF